The entry below gives a single T cell receptor beta chain sequence along with its context. This record comes from a study of T cell changes during pregnancy in multiple sclerosis. This CDR3 spans 13 amino acids. The V gene lost 1 base and the J gene lost 6 bases, with 10 bases spanning the gap. The germline CDR1 and CDR2 sequences are MGHRA and YSYEKL. TCRdb's copy holds only in-frame clones and misses some; the assay was immunoSEQ multiplex PCR. The table has more than 85,000 clones, approximately 95% seen once. The sequence came from a female donor in good health, enrolled as a control in a pregnancy study. Here the sequenced sample was peripheral blood, taken after pregnancy. The chain joins TRBV4-1 to TRBJ2-7; D may be TRBD2 (5 bases). CDR3 loop: CASSQARAGEQYF. The DNA of the CDR3 is TGCGCCAGCAGCCAAGCCCGTGCGGGCGAGCAGTACTTC.